This T cell receptor (beta chain) was identified in a study of control samples from healthy donors and cancer patients. Libraries were prepared by immunoSEQ multiplex PCR; TCRdb keeps only in-frame clonotypes and omits some of them. The top ten hold 28% of the sample, which has around 75,000 clones, around 82% seen once. V was clipped by 4 bases and J by 1 base; unmatched bases: 4. The CDR3 is 16 residues long. In germline, CDR1 is LGHNA, CDR2 YNFKEQ. The sample was blood. This clonotype was sampled from a man in his fifties or sixties in good health. V usage is TRBV4-2 and J usage is TRBJ2-3; TRBD2 matches 11 bases. The CDR3 reads CASSLSTSGGTDTQYF. CDR3 nucleotides: TGTGCCAGCAGCCTTTCGACTAGCGGGGGCACAGATACGCAGTATTTT.